This T cell receptor beta chain was observed in a study of T-cell memory formation after mild COVID-19. Study as a whole: Largely donor-specific sequence clusters came from a couple of donors.

CDR1 and CDR2 (germline): MDHEN, SYDVKM. This CDR3 is 15 amino acids long. Trimming took 11 bases from V and 4 from J; bases not matched to a gene: 17. As to this clonotype: Its target is unknown.

Employing constant-segment primers, 5'RACE generated TCR alpha and TCR beta cDNA libraries bearing sample barcodes and UMIs. TCRdb passed the 5' RACE reads through MiXCR, listing each CDR3 protein once. Of some 490,000 distinct CDR3 sequences listed, 15% to 20% are singletons. Study findings and constraints: Clones that got smaller from day 15 to 85 had even CD4/CD8, while clones growing later tipped toward CD4+. Pre-infection memory held some responding clones, suggesting pre-existing cross-reactive T cells responded.

The rearrangement links TRBV28 to TRBJ2-7; 7 bases are shared with TRBD2. The origin of this receptor is an adult woman who had mild COVID-19 (a few samples of this study predate the infection). Cell type and time point are not known. The sequencing input was PBMCs or a T cell subset sorted from them (not recorded which). CDR3 in DNA: TGTGCCTCATCCGGGGCGGGGGACGCTAGGTACGAGCAGTACTTC. Translated, it gives CASSGAGDARYEQYF.